Presented here are 11 T cell receptor gamma chains from one specimen sequenced in a study of gammadelta T cells in human blood. TCRdb called clones from the RT-PCR reads again using CATT. The sample lists approximately 120 gamma-chain clones; roughly three fifths were seen once. Sequencing was done on a sample of non-Vgamma9Vdelta2 gamma-delta T cells from cord blood. Source of these receptors: a newborn.

Concerning this clone: A far larger clone is one base from this, pointing to a likely read error. The gene calls are TRGV3 and TRGJ1 or TRGJ2. From germline, CDR1 is VTNTFY and CDR2 YDVSTARD (reference sequence). CDR3 length: 12 amino acids. CDR3 amino acids: CAAWDRPIWKLF. The CDR3 DNA sequence: TGTGCCGCCTGGGACAGGCCTATTTGGAAACTCTTT.

In the case of this clone: One base separates it from a far larger clone, so it is likely a read error. The chain is built from TRGV5 and TRGJ1 or TRGJ2. Germline-derived CDR1 and CDR2 are VINAFY and YDVSNSKD. V was pared by 0 bases and J by 12 bases, with 11 bases of the junction left unmatched. This CDR3 has 13 amino acids. Here the CDR3 reads CATWDRPARRKLF. Written as DNA, the CDR3 is TGTGCCACCTGGGACAGGCCCGCAAGGAGGAAACTCTTT.

As regards this clone: A far larger clone differs by one base, so this is likely a read error. The chain carries TRGV5 and TRGJ1 or TRGJ2. There are 14 residues in the CDR3. V dropped 0 bases and J dropped 4; count of bases not matched to a gene: 6. Germline V gene sequence: CDR1 VINAFY, CDR2 YDVSNSKD. Written as DNA, the CDR3 is TGTGCCACCTGGGACAGGCCAGAGTATTATAAGAAACTCTTT. Translating gives CATWDRPEYYKKLF.

In the case of this clone: This probably arose from a read error, given a far larger clone one base away. The chain is built from TRGV5 and TRGJ1 or TRGJ2. Germline V gene data show CDR1 as VINAFY and CDR2 as YDVSNSKD. V was pared by 4 bases and J by 12 bases, with 12 bases of the junction left unmatched. This CDR3 is built from 12 residues. Written as DNA, the CDR3 is TGTGCCACCTGGGAAAGGCCTATTTGGAAACTCTTT. It yields the protein CATWERPIWKLF.

A remark on this clone: A read error is the likely source, as a far larger clone sits one nucleotide away. The rearrangement joins TRGV10 to TRGJP1. TRGV10 falls under the ORF class, with uncertain function. This CDR3 contains 17 residues. CDR3 protein: CAVWDPSPYTTGWFKIF. CDR3 DNA sequence: TGTGCTGTGTGGGATCCCAGTCCTTATACCACTGGTTGGTTCAAGATATTT.

Remarks on this clone: It is likely a read error: a sequence one base away is far more abundant. The chain couples TRGV5 to TRGJ1 or TRGJ2. The germline gives CDR1 VINAFY, CDR2 YDVSNSKD. The CDR3 totals 12 residues. After removal of 0 bases from V and 16 bases from J, the junction contained 12 bases not matched to a gene. As DNA, the CDR3 is TGTGCCACCTGGGACAGGCCTATTTGGAACCTCTTT. Translation gives CATWDRPIWNLF.

As for this clone: Given a far larger clone just one base away, this is likely a sequencing read error. V gene TRGV10 combines with J gene TRGJP1. TRGV10 counts as an open reading frame of uncertain function. V shed 8 bases and J 0 bases; nucleotides not matched to a gene: 13. The length of the CDR3 is 17 residues. The CDR3 coding sequence is TGTGCTGCGTGGGATCCCAGTCCTCATACCACTGGTTGGTTCAAGATATTT. It yields the protein CAAWDPSPHTTGWFKIF.

V usage is TRGV3 and J usage is TRGJ1 or TRGJ2. The CDR3 spans 14 residues. Germline values: CDR1 VTNTFY, CDR2 YDVSTARD (reference sequence). J gave up 3 bases and V 2 bases, and 7 bases lay outside the gene matches. As DNA, the CDR3 is TGTGCCACCTGGGACACTCCAATTTATTATAAGAAACTCTTT. Protein sequence: CATWDTPIYYKKLF.

Comments on this clone: Just one base apart from a much larger clone, this may be a read error. The V gene is TRGV8, the J gene TRGJP1. Germline lookup yields CDR1 VENAVY and CDR2 YDSYNSRV. CDR3 length: 12 residues. The ends lost 1 base at V and 11 bases at J; junction bases unmatched: 4. This CDR3 reads CATWDSRWFKIF. CDR3 DNA sequence: TGTGCCACCTGGGATAGCCGGTGGTTCAAGATATTT.

Concerning this clone itself: It differs at one base from a far larger clone, so likely a read error. This chain joins TRGV4 and TRGJP2. J gave up 2 bases and V 2 bases, and 11 bases lay outside the gene matches. Germline V gives CDR1 EGSTGY, CDR2 YDSYTSSV. This CDR3 has 17 residues. DNA of the CDR3: TGTGCCACCTGGGATGTGCCATTGCGGAGTAGTGATTGGATCAAGACGTTT. Its translation is CATWDVPLRSSDWIKTF.

With regard to this clone: One base separates it from a far larger clone, so it is likely a read error. V and J are TRGV5 and TRGJ1 or TRGJ2. This CDR3 has 12 residues. From germline, CDR1 is VINAFY and CDR2 YDVSNSKD. The CDR3 is CATWANYYKNLF. The CDR3 nucleotides read TGTGCCACCTGGGCGAATTATTATAAGAATCTCTTT.